These 5 T cell receptor beta chains were all obtained from the same sample, sequenced in a study of a mutant IDH1 vaccine in newly diagnosed glioma. Libraries were prepared by immunoSEQ multiplex PCR; TCRdb keeps only in-frame clonotypes and omits some of them. Of about 55,000 clones in the sample, 75% to 90% were seen once. Time point denoted: week 23, last vaccination. Doses of 300 ug of mutant IDH1 20-mer peptide were given with topical imiquimod. Which antigens these TCRs recognize remains unknown. Sequencing used PBMCs, obtained from a glioma patient whose treatment included an IDH1 peptide vaccine. The receptors originated from a middle-aged man with glioma.

V usage is TRBV5-1 and J usage is TRBJ2-1; weak D call: TRBD2 (6 bases). The V gene's germline CDR1 is SGHRS and CDR2 YFSETQ. This CDR3 is built from 15 residues. Trimming took off 0 bases at V and 2 bases at J, with 9 bases between the two ends. As DNA, the CDR3 is TGCGCCAGCAGCTTGGGAATAGCGGCCTACAATGAGCAGTTCTTC. Its protein product is CASSLGIAAYNEQFF.

The V gene is TRBV5-6, the J gene TRBJ2-5; 11 nucleotides align to TRBD2. The better agreement between TRBJ2-7 and the DNA end casts doubt on the J call. This CDR3 contains 15 residues. Germline V gene data show CDR1 as SGHDT and CDR2 as YYEEEE. The CDR3 DNA reads as TGTGCCAGCAGCGGACCTAGCGGGGGGAGGTACGAGCAGTACTTC. Translating it yields CASSGPSGGRYEQYF.

This sequence joins TRBV4-1 and TRBJ2-7; D remains ambiguous. V was shortened by 1 base and J by 3 bases, with 10 bases between the two germline ends. Germline values: CDR1 MGHRA, CDR2 YSYEKL. CDR3 length: 14 residues. The CDR3 is CASSQGSGSYEQYF. CDR3 sequence (DNA): TGCGCCAGCAGCCAAGGCTCAGGCAGCTACGAGCAGTACTTC.

The chain is built from TRBV10-3 and TRBJ2-1, with D possibly TRBD1 on 5 matching bases. CDR1 is ENHRY, CDR2 SYGVKD, per germline. The CDR3 contains 14 residues. V was clipped by 4 bases and J by 4 bases, with 11 bases between them. The CDR3, as DNA: TGTGCCATCAGTGGAGAGGACACTTACAATGAGCAGTTCTTC. It yields the protein CAISGEDTYNEQFF.

This chain links TRBV7-9 with TRBJ1-1; perhaps TRBD1 as D (5 bases). CDR3 size: 14 residues. The V gene's germline CDR1 is SEHNR and CDR2 FQNEAQ (reference sequence). Trimming shortened V by 2 bases and J by 1 base, and 8 bases separated the two germline ends. The CDR3: CASSLTGGNTEAFF. Written as DNA, the CDR3 is TGTGCCAGCAGCTTAACAGGCGGGAACACTGAAGCTTTCTTT.